This T cell receptor (beta chain) was recovered during a study of blood T cells in healthy people across ages. A second roughly 6 to 12 cycle PCR used barcoded and J-beta primers. TCRdb used MiXCR to reprocess the 5' RACE reads, holding one entry per CDR3 protein. The sample records roughly 1,300,000 distinct CDR3 sequences, roughly 59% being singletons. A few counts support this clonotype. The germline V gene encodes CDR1 WSHSY and CDR2 SAAADI. This CDR3 region has 14 residues. V shed 4 bases, J shed 4 bases, and the junction held 4 bases outside the gene matches. This clonotype originated in a man younger than 35 in good health. The chain carries TRBV10-2 and TRBJ2-5; 9 nucleotides line up with TRBD2. The sequenced sample was blood. CDR3 amino acids: CASSGPGLAETQYF. CDR3 coding DNA: TGCGCCAGCAGTGGGCCGGGACTAGCAGAGACCCAGTACTTC.